This record concerns one TCR beta chain sequence. Authors' methods: Amplification of reference gene primers provided the estimated nucleated cell counts. Sequencing was performed with immunoSEQ multiplex PCR; in TCRdb, only in-frame clones are kept and a portion is missing. Clone size and V and J calls were adopted from that table, with D and trimming inferred from the DNA. This table holds 210,000 or so clones, 70% to 90% found once. These data belong to a study of blood T cell repertoires in COVID-19. Turning to the study itself: Samples taken during acute and convalescent COVID-19 were collected in the United States, Italy and Spain.

The CDR3 runs 12 residues. V was trimmed by 8 bases and J by 2 bases, leaving 9 bases between them. Germline assignment: CDR1 SNHLY and CDR2 FYNNEI. The sequenced material came from peripheral blood. V usage is TRBV2 and J usage is TRBJ1-2; the D is unclear. The sequence was obtained from a woman aged 40-49 years who had recovered from COVID-19. Written as DNA, the CDR3 is TGTGCCAGCTGGACGGGAAACTATGGCTACACCTTC. This gives the protein CASWTGNYGYTF.